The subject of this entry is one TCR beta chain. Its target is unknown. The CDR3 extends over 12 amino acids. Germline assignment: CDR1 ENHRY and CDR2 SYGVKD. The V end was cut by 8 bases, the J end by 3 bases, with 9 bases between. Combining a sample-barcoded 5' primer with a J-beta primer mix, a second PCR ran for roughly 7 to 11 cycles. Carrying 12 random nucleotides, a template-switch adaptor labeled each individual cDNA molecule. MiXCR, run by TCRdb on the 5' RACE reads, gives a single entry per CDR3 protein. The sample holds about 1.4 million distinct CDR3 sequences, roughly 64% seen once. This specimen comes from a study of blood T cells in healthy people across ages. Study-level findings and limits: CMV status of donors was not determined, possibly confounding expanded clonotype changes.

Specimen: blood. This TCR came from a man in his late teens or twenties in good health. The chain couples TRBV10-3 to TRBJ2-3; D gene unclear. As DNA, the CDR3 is TGTGCCATCGGTGGAAGGACAGATACGCAGTATTTT. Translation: CAIGGRTDTQYF.